Listed here are 27 T cell receptor beta chains from one sample, sequenced in a study of blood T cell repertoires in COVID-19. Generated by immunoSEQ multiplex PCR, the TCRdb table keeps only in-frame clones and is missing some. The repertoire holds fewer than 300,000 clones, with approximately 91% as singletons. Sequenced input: PBMCs or T cells enriched from blood (not recorded which). The receptors were gathered from a woman in her forties with acute COVID-19.

This chain connects TRBV4-1 to TRBJ2-7; TRBD1 aligns across 11 bases. Germline V CDR1 and CDR2: MGHRA, YSYEKL. This CDR3 has 15 amino acids. The ends lost 7 bases at V and 3 bases at J; junction bases unmatched: 8. The CDR3 protein is CASTRGTGGVYEQYF. The CDR3 coding sequence is TGCGCCAGCACCCGAGGGACAGGGGGGGTCTACGAGCAGTACTTC.

The chain joins TRBV11-2 to TRBJ2-5; possible D gene TRBD2, 6 bases. V lost 3 bases and J 1 base, leaving 12 bases between the germline ends. Germline V lookup: CDR1 SGHAT, CDR2 FQNNGV. CDR3 length: 15 amino acids. CDR3 in amino acids: CASSFEYSGQETQYF. The CDR3 DNA follows: TGTGCCAGCAGCTTTGAGTATAGCGGCCAAGAGACCCAGTACTTC.

For this clone: The junction and the germline gene differ at one end; a read error may be behind it. This sequence joins TRBV9 and TRBJ2-7, with 10 bases matching TRBD2. CDR3 size: 12 residues. Germline V lookup: CDR1 SGDLS, CDR2 YYNGEE. In DNA, the CDR3 is TGTGCCAGCAGCGCGCTAGCGGGGGCCCTCGTCTTC. Protein: CASSALAGALVF.

This chain uses TRBV5-1 with TRBJ1-2; no reliable D call. Germline V gene lookup returns CDR1 SGHRS and CDR2 YFSETQ. V lost 0 bases to trimming and J lost 0 bases, with 12 bases between them. The CDR3 has 16 residues. CDR3 nucleotide sequence: TGCGCCAGCAGCTTGGACCCATTGCGTACTAACTATGGCTACACCTTC. This sequence encodes CASSLDPLRTNYGYTF.

The chain links TRBV7-9 to TRBJ1-6; TRBD1 aligns across 7 bases. The CDR3 sequence is 14 residues long. CDR1 and CDR2 (germline): SEHNR, FQNEAQ (reference sequence). The junction had 3 bases not matched to a gene; V was cut back by 3 bases and J by 7 bases. DNA of the CDR3: TGTGCCAGCAGCTTGTCAGGGGGAAATTCACCCCTCCACTTT. Translated, it gives CASSLSGGNSPLHF.

This clone was counted a few times. This CDR3 reads CASSASYNEQFF. In DNA form, the CDR3 reads TGTGCCAGTAGTGCGTCCTACAATGAGCAGTTCTTC. V usage is TRBV19 and J usage is TRBJ2-1; no firm D call. Trimming pared 5 bases from V and 1 base from J, leaving 3 bases between. This CDR3 is 12 amino acids long. CDR1 and CDR2 (germline): LNHDA, SQIVND (reference sequence). Drawing the rest from reference TRBV19 and TRBJ2-1, the complete variable domain is DGGITQSPKYLFRKEGQNVTLSCEQNLNHDAMYWYRQDPGQGLRLIYYSQIVNDFQKGDIAEGYSVSREKKESFPLTVTSAQKNPTAFYLCASSASYNEQFFGPGTRLTVL.

This chain uses TRBV4-1 with TRBJ2-2; a weak D match, TRBD1 (6 bases). CDR1 is MGHRA and CDR2 is YSYEKL in the germline V gene. V was pared by 4 bases and J by 1 base, with 10 bases between. The CDR3 has 15 residues. The CDR3 spells CASSRGPMNTGELFF. The CDR3 DNA is TGCGCCAGCAGCCGGGGGCCAATGAACACCGGGGAGCTGTTTTTT.

The table lists this clone with a count of one. This chain uses TRBV29-1 with TRBJ1-2; D ambiguous. The CDR3 loop spans 12 amino acids. Trimming pared 4 bases from V and 1 base from J, leaving 7 bases between. Germline CDR1 and CDR2: SQVTM and ANQGSEA. CDR3 sequence (DNA): TGCAGCGTTGTTTCGGTTAACTATGGCTACACCTTC. It translates to CSVVSVNYGYTF.

This clone has a handful of counts. This chain joins TRBV11-2 and TRBJ1-3; D call uncertain. This CDR3 is built from 16 residues. The germline V and J ends were trimmed by 7 bases and 2 bases, with 18 bases remaining between them. Germline CDR1 is SGHAT and CDR2 is FQNNGV. Written as DNA, the CDR3 is TGTGCCAGCACTACTTATTCCGAGGGCCCTGGAAACACCATATATTTT. It translates to CASTTYSEGPGNTIYF.

V gene TRBV6-2 or TRBV6-3 combines with J gene TRBJ1-1; D might be TRBD1 (6 bases). The CDR3 has 18 residues. V shed 0 bases and J shed 0 bases, with 17 bases lying between them. Germline CDR1 MNHEY, CDR2 SVGEGT. In nucleotides, the CDR3 is TGTGCCAGCAGTTACTCGGGCCCCAGGGGAGCCTTGAACACTGAAGCTTTCTTT. This gives the protein CASSYSGPRGALNTEAFF.

V is TRBV11-2 and J is TRBJ2-1; 8 positions agree with TRBD2. The CDR3 length is 16 residues. Trimming took 5 bases from V and 5 from J; bases not matched to a gene: 11. Germline values: CDR1 SGHAT, CDR2 FQNNGV. The CDR3 DNA sequence: TGTGCCAGCAGCCAGGGGAAGAGTAGCGGGGACAATGAGCAGTTCTTC. Translating gives CASSQGKSSGDNEQFF.

The chain couples TRBV3-1 (or the pseudogene TRBV3-2) to TRBJ2-7, with 11 bases that match TRBD2. The CDR3 loop spans 13 amino acids. Germline CDR1 reads LGHDT; CDR2 reads YNNKEL (reference sequence). V was pared by 4 bases and J by 6 bases, with 2 bases of the junction left unmatched. CDR3 amino acids: CASSLSGRGEQYF. The CDR3 DNA reads TGTGCCAGCAGCCTTAGCGGGAGGGGCGAGCAGTACTTC.

This clone was recorded once. The chain is built from TRBV4-3 and TRBJ2-3; the D gene is possibly TRBD1 (5 bases). Germline CDR1 and CDR2: LGHNA and YSLEER. V was cut by 1 base and J by 2 bases, with 13 bases left in between. This CDR3 is built from 16 residues. Written as DNA, the CDR3 is TGCGCCAGCAGCCAAGGTTTGACAGTAACCACAGATACGCAGTATTTT. This gives the protein CASSQGLTVTTDTQYF.

The chain is built from TRBV24-1 and TRBJ2-6; 10 bases are shared with TRBD1. Trimming removed 4 bases from V and 4 bases from J; junction bases left unmatched: 9. The germline V gene encodes CDR1 KGHDR and CDR2 SFDVKD. The CDR3 totals 18 residues. In DNA form, the CDR3 reads TGTGCCACCAGTGAAACCGGGACAGGGGTTGCCGGGGCCAACGTCCTGACTTTC. This encodes CATSETGTGVAGANVLTF.

The chain is built from TRBV11-2 and TRBJ1-1; no definite D call. The CDR3 length is 13 residues. The germline gives CDR1 SGHAT, CDR2 FQNNGV. Between the trimmed V and J ends, which lost 4 bases and 1 base, there was a span of 7 bases. The CDR3 region is CASSSRENTEAFF. The CDR3 DNA reads TGTGCCAGCAGCTCGCGGGAGAACACTGAAGCTTTCTTT.

The J gene is TRBJ2-3, the V gene TRBV5-1; 7 bases agree with TRBD1. CDR3 length equals 15 residues. In germline, CDR1 is SGHRS, CDR2 YFSETQ. V shed 4 bases and J 7 bases; nucleotides not matched to a gene: 12. This CDR3 reads CASSQETGIVNTQYF. The CDR3 DNA is TGCGCCAGCAGCCAAGAGACAGGGATCGTTAATACGCAGTATTTT.

The V call is TRBV18, the J call TRBJ1-6; TRBD1 agrees at 7 bases. The CDR3 totals 15 residues. Losses at the gene ends were 3 bases for V and 5 bases for J; bases not matched to a gene: 4. In germline, CDR1 is KGHSH, CDR2 LQKENI. The DNA for the CDR3 is TGTGCCAGCTCACCGGTCAGGGGGGATAATTCACCCCTCCACTTT. It is translated as CASSPVRGDNSPLHF.

The chain recombines TRBV30 with TRBJ1-2, with 8 bases that match TRBD1. V was clipped by 0 bases and J by 8 bases; unmatched bases: 5. Germline CDR1 is GTSNPN and CDR2 is SVGIG (reference sequence). The CDR3 consists of 13 residues. Written as DNA, the CDR3 is TGTGCCTGGAGTGTGGGACAGGATAGCGGCTACACCTTC. It codes for CAWSVGQDSGYTF.

The V gene is TRBV19, the J gene TRBJ1-4, with D possibly being TRBD1 (6 bases). Looked up from germline, CDR1 is LNHDA and CDR2 is SQIVND (reference sequence). The CDR3 sequence is 17 residues long. With 4 bases removed from V and 0 bases from J, the gap between germline ends came to 15 bases. CDR3 nucleotide sequence: TGTGCCAGTAGTACATATCCTAGGACAGCAACTAATGAAAAACTGTTTTTT. Its protein is CASSTYPRTATNEKLFF.

The chain employs TRBV15 and TRBJ1-2, with a tentative D call TRBD1 (5 bases). The CDR3 covers 14 residues. The ends were cut back, 3 bases at V and 2 bases at J, with 10 bases in the middle. CDR1 is LNHNV, CDR2 YYDKDF, per germline (reference sequence). CDR3 loop: CATSSRRGNYGYTF. CDR3 in DNA: TGTGCCACCAGCAGTCGCCGGGGGAACTATGGCTACACCTTC.

The J gene is TRBJ1-2, the V gene TRBV18, with 7 positions matching TRBD1. Germline V lookup: CDR1 KGHSH, CDR2 LQKENI. V shed 0 bases and J 4 bases; nucleotides not matched to a gene: 11. There are 17 residues in the CDR3. DNA for the CDR3: TGTGCCAGCTCACCACCATCTTCTGCCAGGGGGACCTATGGCTACACCTTC. As protein: CASSPPSSARGTYGYTF.

The rearrangement links TRBV6-5 to TRBJ1-4, with D possibly matching TRBD1 (6 bases). Germline loops: CDR1 MNHEY, CDR2 SVGAGI. The V and J ends lost 6 bases and 5 bases respectively, with 13 bases between them. CDR3 length: 14 residues. The CDR3 protein is CASSVGTRNEKLFF. The CDR3 DNA sequence: TGTGCCAGCAGCGTCGGGACACGGAATGAAAAACTGTTTTTT.

As concerns this clone: Different DNA sequences within this sample yield the same CDR3. The gene calls are TRBV11-3 and TRBJ2-7, with D perhaps matching TRBD1 (6 bases). The CDR3 is made up of 12 amino acids. The germline V gene has CDR1 SGHNT and CDR2 YENEEA. Between the trimmed V and J ends, which lost 5 bases and 3 bases, there was a span of 8 bases. The CDR3 region is CASSPTGYEQYF. In DNA, the CDR3 is TGTGCCAGCAGCCCGACAGGCTACGAGCAGTACTTC.

This chain uses TRBV19 with TRBJ2-3; 9 nucleotides match TRBD1. There are 17 residues in the CDR3. With 2 bases clipped from V and 4 bases from J, the junction kept 10 bases outside the gene matches. Germline lookup yields CDR1 LNHDA and CDR2 SQIVND (reference sequence). The CDR3 region has the DNA TGTGCCAGTAGTATACTGAAGGGGACAGGGATCGCAGATACGCAGTATTTT. Translating gives CASSILKGTGIADTQYF.

V and J are TRBV5-1 and TRBJ2-3; 10 positions agree with TRBD2. Losses at the gene ends were 3 bases for V and 7 bases for J; bases not matched to a gene: 11. CDR1 is SGHRS and CDR2 is YFSETQ in the germline V gene. The CDR3 length is 16 residues. The CDR3 coding sequence is TGCGCCAGCAGCTCGGCGGCTAGCGGGGGCTGGAATACGCAGTATTTT. Its translation: CASSSAASGGWNTQYF.

The rearrangement links TRBV2 to TRBJ1-4; D is perhaps TRBD1 (5 bases). The CDR3 extends over 15 amino acids. Germline CDR1 SNHLY, CDR2 FYNNEI. Trimming removed 5 bases at V and 0 bases at J, with 10 bases between. The CDR3 region is CASSTRQTTNEKLFF. CDR3 nucleotide sequence: TGTGCCAGCAGTACGAGACAGACAACTAATGAAAAACTGTTTTTT.

This chain joins TRBV7-9 and TRBJ1-3; weak D call: TRBD1 (5 bases). Germline V gene lookup returns CDR1 SEHNR and CDR2 FQNEAQ (reference sequence). This CDR3 contains 14 residues. V lost 3 bases and J 5 bases, leaving 11 bases between the germline ends. CDR3 in DNA: TGTGCCAGCAGCTTCACAGGAAATAGAAACACCATATATTTT. Protein sequence: CASSFTGNRNTIYF.